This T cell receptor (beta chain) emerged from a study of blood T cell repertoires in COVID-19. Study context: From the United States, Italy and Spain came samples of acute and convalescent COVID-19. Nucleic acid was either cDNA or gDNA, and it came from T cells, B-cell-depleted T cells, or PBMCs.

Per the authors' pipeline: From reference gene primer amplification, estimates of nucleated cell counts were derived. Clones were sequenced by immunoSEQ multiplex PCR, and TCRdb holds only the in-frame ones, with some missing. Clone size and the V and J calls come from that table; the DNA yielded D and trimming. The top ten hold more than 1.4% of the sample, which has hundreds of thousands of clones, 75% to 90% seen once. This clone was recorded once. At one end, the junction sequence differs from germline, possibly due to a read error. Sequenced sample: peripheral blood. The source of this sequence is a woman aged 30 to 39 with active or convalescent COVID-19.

The CDR3 loop is CASSTGTATFHF. As DNA, the CDR3 is TGTGCCAGCAGCACCGGGACAGCGACCTTCCACTTC. The V call is TRBV6-5, the J call TRBJ2-5, with 7 bases that match TRBD1. The germline gives CDR1 MNHEY, CDR2 SVGAGI. This CDR3 has 12 amino acids.